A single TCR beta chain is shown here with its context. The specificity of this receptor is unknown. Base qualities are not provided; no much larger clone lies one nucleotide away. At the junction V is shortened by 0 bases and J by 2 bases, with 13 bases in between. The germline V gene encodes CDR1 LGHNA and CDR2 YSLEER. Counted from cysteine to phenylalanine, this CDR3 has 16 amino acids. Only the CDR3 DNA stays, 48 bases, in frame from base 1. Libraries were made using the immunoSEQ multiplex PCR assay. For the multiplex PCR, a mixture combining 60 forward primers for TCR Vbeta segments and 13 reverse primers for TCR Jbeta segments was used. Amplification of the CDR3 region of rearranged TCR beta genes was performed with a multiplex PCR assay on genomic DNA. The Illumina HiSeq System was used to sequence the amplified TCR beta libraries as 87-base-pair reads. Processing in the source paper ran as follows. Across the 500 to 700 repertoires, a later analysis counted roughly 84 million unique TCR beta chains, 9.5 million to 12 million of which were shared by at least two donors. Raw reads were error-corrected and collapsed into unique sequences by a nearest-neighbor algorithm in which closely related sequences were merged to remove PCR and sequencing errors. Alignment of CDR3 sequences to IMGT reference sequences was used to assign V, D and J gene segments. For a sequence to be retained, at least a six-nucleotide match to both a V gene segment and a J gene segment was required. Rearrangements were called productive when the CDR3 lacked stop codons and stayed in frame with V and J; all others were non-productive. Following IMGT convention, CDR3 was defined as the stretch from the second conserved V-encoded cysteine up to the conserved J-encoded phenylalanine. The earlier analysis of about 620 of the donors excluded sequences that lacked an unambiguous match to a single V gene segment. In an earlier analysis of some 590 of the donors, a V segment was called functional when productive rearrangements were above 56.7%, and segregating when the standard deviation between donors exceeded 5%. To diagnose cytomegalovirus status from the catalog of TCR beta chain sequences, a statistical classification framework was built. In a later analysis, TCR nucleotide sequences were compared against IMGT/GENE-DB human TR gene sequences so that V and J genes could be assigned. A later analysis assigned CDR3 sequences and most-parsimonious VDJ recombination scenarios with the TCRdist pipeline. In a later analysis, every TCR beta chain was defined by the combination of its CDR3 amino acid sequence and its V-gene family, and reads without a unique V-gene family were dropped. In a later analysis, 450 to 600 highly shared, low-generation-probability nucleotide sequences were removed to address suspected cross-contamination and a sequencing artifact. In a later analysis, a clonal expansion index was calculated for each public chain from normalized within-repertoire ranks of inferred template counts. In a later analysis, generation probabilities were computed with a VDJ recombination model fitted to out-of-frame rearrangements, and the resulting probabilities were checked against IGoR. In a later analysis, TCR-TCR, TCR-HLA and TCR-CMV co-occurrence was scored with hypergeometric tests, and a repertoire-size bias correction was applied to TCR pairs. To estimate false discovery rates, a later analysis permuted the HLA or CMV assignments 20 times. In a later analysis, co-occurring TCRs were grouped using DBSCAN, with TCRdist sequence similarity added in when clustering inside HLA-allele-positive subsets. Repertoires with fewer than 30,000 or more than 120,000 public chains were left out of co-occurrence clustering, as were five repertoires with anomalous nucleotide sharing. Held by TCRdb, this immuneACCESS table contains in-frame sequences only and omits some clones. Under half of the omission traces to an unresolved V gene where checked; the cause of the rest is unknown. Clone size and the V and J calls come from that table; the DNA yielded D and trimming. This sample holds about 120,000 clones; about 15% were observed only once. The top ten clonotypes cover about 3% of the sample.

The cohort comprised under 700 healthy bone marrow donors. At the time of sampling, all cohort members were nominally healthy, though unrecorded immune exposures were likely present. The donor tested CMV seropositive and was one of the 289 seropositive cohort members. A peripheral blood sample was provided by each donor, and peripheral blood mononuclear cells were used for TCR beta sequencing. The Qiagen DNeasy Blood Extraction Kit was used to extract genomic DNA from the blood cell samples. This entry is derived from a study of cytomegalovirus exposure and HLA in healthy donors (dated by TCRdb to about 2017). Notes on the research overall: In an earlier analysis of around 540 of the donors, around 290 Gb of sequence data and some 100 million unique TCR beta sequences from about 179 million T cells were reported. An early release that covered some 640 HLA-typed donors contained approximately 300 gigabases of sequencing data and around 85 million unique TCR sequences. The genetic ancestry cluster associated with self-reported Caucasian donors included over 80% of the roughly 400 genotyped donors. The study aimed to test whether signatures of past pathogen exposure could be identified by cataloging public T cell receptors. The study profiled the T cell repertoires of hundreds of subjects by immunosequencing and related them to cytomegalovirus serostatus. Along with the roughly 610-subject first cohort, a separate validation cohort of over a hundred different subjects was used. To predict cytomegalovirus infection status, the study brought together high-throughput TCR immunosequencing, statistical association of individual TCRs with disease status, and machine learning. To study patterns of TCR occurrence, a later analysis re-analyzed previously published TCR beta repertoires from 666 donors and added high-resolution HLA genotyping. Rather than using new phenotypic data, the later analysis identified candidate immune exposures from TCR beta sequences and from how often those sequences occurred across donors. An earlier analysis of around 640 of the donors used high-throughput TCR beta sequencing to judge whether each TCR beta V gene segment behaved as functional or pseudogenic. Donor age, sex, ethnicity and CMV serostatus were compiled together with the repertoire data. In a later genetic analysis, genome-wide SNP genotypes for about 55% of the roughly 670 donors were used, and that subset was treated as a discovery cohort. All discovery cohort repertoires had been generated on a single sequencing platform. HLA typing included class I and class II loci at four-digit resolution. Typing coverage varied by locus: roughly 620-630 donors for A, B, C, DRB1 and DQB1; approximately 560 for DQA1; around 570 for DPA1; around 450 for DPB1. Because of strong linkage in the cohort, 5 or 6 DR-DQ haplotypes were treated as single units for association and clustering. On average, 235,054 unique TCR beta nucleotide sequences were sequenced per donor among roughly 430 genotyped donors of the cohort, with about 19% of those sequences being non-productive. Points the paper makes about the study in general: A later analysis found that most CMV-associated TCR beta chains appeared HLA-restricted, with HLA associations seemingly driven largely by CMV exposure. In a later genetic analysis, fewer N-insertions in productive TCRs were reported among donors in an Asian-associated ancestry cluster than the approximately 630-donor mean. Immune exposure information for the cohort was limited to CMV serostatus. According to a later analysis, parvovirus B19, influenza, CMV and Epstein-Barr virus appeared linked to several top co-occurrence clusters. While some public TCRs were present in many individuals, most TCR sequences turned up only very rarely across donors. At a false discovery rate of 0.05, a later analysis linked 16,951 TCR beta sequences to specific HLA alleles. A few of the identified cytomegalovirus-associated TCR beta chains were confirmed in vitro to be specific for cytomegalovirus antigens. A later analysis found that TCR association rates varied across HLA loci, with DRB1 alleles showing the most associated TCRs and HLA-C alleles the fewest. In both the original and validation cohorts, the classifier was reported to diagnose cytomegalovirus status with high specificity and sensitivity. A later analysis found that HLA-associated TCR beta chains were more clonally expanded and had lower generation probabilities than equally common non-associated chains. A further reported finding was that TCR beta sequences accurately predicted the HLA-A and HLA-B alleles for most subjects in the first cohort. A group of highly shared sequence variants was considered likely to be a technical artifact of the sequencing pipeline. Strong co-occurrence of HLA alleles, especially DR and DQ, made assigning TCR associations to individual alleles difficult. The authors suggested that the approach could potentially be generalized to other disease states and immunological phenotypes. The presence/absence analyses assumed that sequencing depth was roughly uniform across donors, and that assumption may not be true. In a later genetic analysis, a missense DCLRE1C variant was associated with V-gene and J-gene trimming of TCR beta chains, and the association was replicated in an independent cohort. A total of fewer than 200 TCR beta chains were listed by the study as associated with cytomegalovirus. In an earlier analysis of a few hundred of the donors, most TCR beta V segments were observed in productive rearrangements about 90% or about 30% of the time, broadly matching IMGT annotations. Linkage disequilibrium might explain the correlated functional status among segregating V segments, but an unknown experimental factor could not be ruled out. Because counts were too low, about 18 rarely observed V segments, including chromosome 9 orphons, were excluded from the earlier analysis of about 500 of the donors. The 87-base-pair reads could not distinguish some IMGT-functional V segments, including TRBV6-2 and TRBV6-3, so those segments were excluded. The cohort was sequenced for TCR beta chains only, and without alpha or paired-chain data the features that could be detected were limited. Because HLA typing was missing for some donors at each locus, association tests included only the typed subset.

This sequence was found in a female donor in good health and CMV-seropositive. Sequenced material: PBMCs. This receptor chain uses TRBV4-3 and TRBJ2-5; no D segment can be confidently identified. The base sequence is TGCGCCAGCAGCCAAGAGGGCGAAGGCGTGCAAGAGACCCAGTACTTC. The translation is CASSQEGEGVQETQYF.